This TCR beta chain was found in a study of regulatory T cells in long-lasting Graves disease. The study's findings and limits: TRBV28 was favored in persistent disease, as were TRBJ1-2 and TRBJ2-5. Fewer public clonotypes were shared by new patients (around 970) than by persistent patients (around 2,900).

This clonotype was observed many times. What it recognizes is unknown. The CDR3 contains 12 residues. The germline CDR1 and CDR2 sequences are MDHEN and SYDVKM. V was cut by 7 bases and J by 8 bases, with 12 bases left in between. Time point noted: persistent/refractory GD, antithyroid drugs over 5 years with positive TRAb. Construction of the TCR library relied on RNA isolated from PBMCs. One endocrinology department in Xi'an, China, was where patients came from. The TCR beta library used iRepertoire HTBI primers with Arm-PCR amplification of CDR3. MiXCR, run by TCRdb on the multiplex PCR reads, gives a single entry per CDR3 protein. The sample lists under 500,000 distinct CDR3 sequences; less than 25% were seen once.

The source of this sequence is a female donor with Graves disease. The specimen was peripheral blood mononuclear cells (PBMCs), collected when the disease was refractory, from a patient treated with antithyroid drugs. The chain couples TRBV28 to TRBJ1-3; D unclear. The CDR3 DNA follows: TGTGCCAGCACCACGTTTGGGGACACCATATATTTT. It encodes CASTTFGDTIYF. The whole variable domain, filled in from reference TRBV28 and TRBJ1-3, reads DVKVTQSSRYLVKRTGEKVFLECVQDMDHENMFWYRQDPGLGLRLIYFSYDVKMKEKGDIPEGYSVSREKKERFSLILESASTNQTSMYLCASTTFGDTIYFGEGSWLTVV.